A selection of T cell receptor beta chains follows, all from one sample in a study of blood T cell repertoires in COVID-19. Libraries were prepared by immunoSEQ multiplex PCR; TCRdb keeps only in-frame clonotypes and omits some of them. This table holds approximately 120,000 clones, around 90% found once. What was sequenced was peripheral blood. The receptor set was obtained from a human donor in a cohort sampled during active COVID-19. CDR3s include the opening cysteine and the closing phenylalanine or tryptophan. A D gene is named only where the DNA matches it firmly. Where a row states a size, it is once, few, many or the class of an expanded clone; other rows omit it.

>TRBV7-3|.|.|TRBJ1-1
CASSLIPGSNTEAFF
TGTGCCAGCAGCTTAATTCCGGGGTCGAACACTGAAGCTTTCTTT
>TRBV15|.|TRBD1|TRBJ1-5
CATSSRDRGQPQHF
TGTGCCACCAGCAGCCGGGACAGGGGCCAGCCCCAGCATTTT
>TRBV27|.|TRBD1|TRBJ1-2
CASSLRQGNYGYTF
TGTGCCAGCAGTCTACGACAGGGTAACTATGGCTACACCTTC
>TRBV27|.|TRBD2|TRBJ2-3
CASSLYYRAGGSTDTQYF
TGTGCCAGCAGTTTATATTACAGAGCGGGGGGAAGCACAGATACGCAGTATTTT
>TRBV27|.|.|TRBJ1-2
CASSYRGRAPYTF
TGTGCCAGCAGTTATCGGGGGAGGGCACCCTACACCTTC
>TRBV4-3|.|TRBD1|TRBJ2-7
CASSQGTGARNEQYF
TGCGCCAGCAGCCAAGGGACAGGGGCGAGGAACGAGCAGTACTTC
>TRBV15|.|TRBD1|TRBJ1-2
CATSRYDRAYGYTF
TGTGCCACCAGCAGGTACGACAGGGCCTATGGCTACACCTTC
>TRBV20-1|once|.|TRBJ1-1
CSARDIEAFF
TGCAGTGCTCGGGACATCGAAGCTTTCTTT
>TRBV11-3|.|.|TRBJ1-6
CASSLRDKENSPLHF
TGTGCCAGCAGCCTCCGGGACAAGGAGAATTCACCCCTCCACTTT
>TRBV4-3|.|.|TRBJ1-2
CASSQEQGKYYGYTF
TGCGCCAGCAGCCAAGAACAGGGAAAATACTATGGCTACACCTTC
>TRBV7-9|.|TRBD1|TRBJ2-3
CASSPGTGGTDTQYF
TGTGCCAGCAGCCCCGGGACAGGGGGAACAGATACGCAGTATTTT
>TRBV6-2/TRBV6-3|.|TRBD2|TRBJ2-5
CASSYHPGGQETQYF
TGTGCCAGCAGTTACCATCCGGGAGGGCAAGAGACCCAGTACTTC
>TRBV7-3|few|.|TRBJ2-2
CASSPQSWGPGELFF
TGTGCCAGCAGCCCGCAATCCTGGGGGCCCGGGGAGCTGTTTTTT
>TRBV9|.|TRBD2|TRBJ2-1
CASSPDGRGAGNEQFF
TGTGCCAGCAGCCCCGACGGGAGGGGCGCTGGCAATGAGCAGTTCTTC
>TRBV27|.|TRBD1|TRBJ1-1
CASSWDRNTEAFF
TGTGCCAGCAGTTGGGACAGGAACACTGAAGCTTTCTTT
>TRBV2|.|.|TRBJ2-1
CASSTRQVSYNEQFF
TGTGCCAGCAGTACCAGACAGGTTTCCTACAATGAGCAGTTCTTC
>TRBV5-1|.|.|TRBJ2-2
CASSRQTGHRLSEELFF
TGCGCCAGCAGCAGGCAAACTGGACACCGTTTATCGGAGGAGCTGTTTTTT
>TRBV6-2/TRBV6-3|.|TRBD2|TRBJ2-1
CASSYSKSLAGVKYNEQFF
TGTGCCAGCAGTTACTCGAAGAGTCTCGCGGGAGTGAAATACAATGAGCAGTTCTTC
>TRBV19|.|.|TRBJ1-2
CASSLGEGYTF
TGTGCCAGTAGTTTGGGGGAGGGGTACACCTTC
>TRBV5-1|few|.|TRBJ2-7
CASSLGGGSPRSSYEQYF
TGCGCCAGCAGCTTGGGTGGAGGCTCACCTAGGAGCTCCTACGAGCAGTACTTC
>TRBV2|.|.|TRBJ2-5
CASREGGRGETQYF
TGTGCCAGCAGGGAGGGGGGGCGTGGAGAGACCCAGTACTTC
>TRBV5-6|.|TRBD1|TRBJ1-2
CASSPGTGGSYGYTF
TGTGCCAGCAGCCCTGGGACAGGGGGGAGCTATGGCTACACCTTC
>TRBV13|.|TRBD2|TRBJ2-1
CASSLVGTSGNEQFF
TGTGCCAGCAGCTTAGTTGGGACTAGCGGGAATGAGCAGTTCTTC
>TRBV5-6|few|TRBD1|TRBJ1-5
CASSTGDPGQGNQPQHF
TGTGCCAGCAGCACCGGGGATCCGGGACAGGGGAATCAGCCCCAGCATTTT
>TRBV5-6|.|.|TRBJ2-7
CASSLGLGAESTYEQYF
TGTGCCAGCAGCTTGGGGCTTGGGGCGGAGTCGACCTACGAGCAGTACTTC
>TRBV5-6|.|TRBD1|TRBJ2-5
CASSMGQTQETQYF
TGTGCCAGCAGCATGGGACAGACACAAGAGACCCAGTACTTC
>TRBV4-2|.|.|TRBJ1-5
CASSQEVQGSNQPQHF
TGTGCCAGCAGCCAAGAGGTCCAGGGGTCTAATCAGCCCCAGCATTTT
>TRBV10-3|.|.|TRBJ2-5
CAISESSTAAKETQYF
TGTGCCATCAGTGAGTCGTCGACTGCGGCCAAAGAGACCCAGTACTTC
>TRBV3-1/TRBV3-2|.|.|TRBJ1-2
CASSQERGTYNGYTF
TGTGCCAGCAGCCAAGAGCGGGGGACCTATAATGGCTACACCTTC
>TRBV18|once|.|TRBJ1-2
CASSVAADYGYTF
TGTGCCAGCTCAGTTGCTGCGGACTATGGCTACACCTTC
>TRBV5-4|.|TRBD1|TRBJ2-3
CASSSTGVDTQYF
TGTGCCAGCAGCTCTACAGGGGTTGATACGCAGTATTTT
>TRBV4-1|.|TRBD1|TRBJ1-2
CASSQVAGTGGNYGYTF
TGCGCCAGCAGCCAAGTTGCCGGGACAGGGGGCAACTATGGCTACACCTTC
>TRBV29-1|.|TRBD1|TRBJ1-1
CSVLTPGGRTEAFF
TGCAGCGTGCTGACCCCAGGGGGCCGTACTGAAGCTTTCTTT